This record concerns one T cell receptor beta chain sequence. Its target is not known. This sample is part of a study of identical twins. Germline CDR1 is MNHEY and CDR2 is SVGEGT. V lost 5 bases and J lost 4, with 13 bases in between. The CDR3 spans 14 residues. Donors uniformly comprised healthy Caucasians. TCRdb reprocessed the 5' RACE reads via MiXCR and lists one record per CDR3 protein. In the table there are some 590,000 distinct CDR3 sequences, 9.6% of which are singletons. Study outcomes and limitations: Within twin pairs, the out-of-frame alpha sequences they shared showed excess low generation probability. Diverse VJ usage suggested most zero-insertion clonotypes were not invariant T cells.

This sample also belongs to another study, concerning yellow fever vaccine responses in identical twins. This second report adds: Reports say the vaccine T cell response in twins looked partly convergent and partly personalized.

The receptor's source is a woman between 18 and 29 years old in good health. Input material: PBMCs. The rearrangement uses TRBV6-2 or TRBV6-3 and TRBJ2-3; tentative D call: TRBD1 (6 bases). For the CDR3, the DNA is TGTGCCAGCAGTCGTGCAGAGGGGGCAGATACGCAGTATTTT. Its translation is CASSRAEGADTQYF.